This is a list of T cell receptor beta chains from one sample in a study of cytomegalovirus exposure and HLA in healthy donors. Libraries were prepared by immunoSEQ multiplex PCR; TCRdb keeps only in-frame clonotypes and omits some of them. This table holds 70,000 to 95,000 clones, more than 60% found once. The sample comprised PBMCs. Every receptor here comes from a human donor in good health. Both conserved end residues are part of each CDR3. The D gene is left open where the match is weak. Clone size appears in some rows only: once, few, many, or a class for an expanded clone.

d_gene	v_gene	j_gene	abundance	CDR3aa	CDR3nt
TRBD1	TRBV29-1	TRBJ2-6	.	CSVETGGTGANVLTF	TGCAGCGTTGAAACAGGGGGGACTGGGGCCAACGTCCTGACTTTC
.	TRBV13	TRBJ1-2	.	CASSLLGEEGLKYGYTF	TGTGCCAGCAGCTTACTAGGGGAGGAAGGTCTGAAGTATGGCTACACCTTC
TRBD2	TRBV5-8	TRBJ2-7	.	CASSLAGSRGYEQYF	TGTGCCAGCAGCTTAGCGGGGTCCCGAGGCTACGAGCAGTACTTC
TRBD1	TRBV4-1	TRBJ2-7	.	CASSHPVTGDGAYEQYF	TGCGCCAGCAGCCATCCCGTGACAGGGGATGGTGCTTACGAGCAGTACTTC
TRBD1	TRBV30	TRBJ1-2	.	CAWSATGAGEVYTF	TGTGCCTGGAGTGCAACAGGGGCCGGGGAAGTCTACACCTTC
.	TRBV7-2	TRBJ1-4	.	CASSPRGFQGLQTNEKLFF	TGTGCCAGCAGCCCTAGGGGATTCCAGGGTTTACAAACTAATGAAAAACTGTTTTTT
.	TRBV11-2	TRBJ2-2	.	CASSLYGDTGELFF	TGTGCCAGCAGCTTATATGGAGACACCGGGGAGCTGTTTTTT
.	TRBV19	TRBJ2-3	.	CASSSDSAWGYTDTQYF	TGTGCCAGTAGTTCCGACTCAGCTTGGGGCTACACAGATACGCAGTATTTT
.	TRBV6-5	TRBJ1-2	.	CASSQRDTSGYTF	TGTGCCAGCAGCCAAAGGGACACCAGCGGCTACACCTTC
.	TRBV5-4	TRBJ2-5	few	CASSGGPNQETQYF	TGTGCCAGCAGCGGCGGGCCGAACCAAGAGACCCAGTACTTC
.	TRBV4-3	TRBJ1-4	few	CASSQVEQRTGEKLFF	TGCGCCAGCAGCCAAGTTGAGCAACGAACTGGTGAAAAACTGTTTTTT
.	TRBV7-8	TRBJ1-2	.	CASSLVEGKSYGYTF	TGTGCCAGCAGCTTAGTGGAGGGCAAATCATATGGCTACACCTTC
TRBD1	TRBV7-2	TRBJ1-6	.	CASSRPGDSHSPLHF	TGTGCCAGCAGCCGACCCGGGGACAGCCATTCACCCCTCCACTTT
TRBD2	TRBV18	TRBJ2-1	once	CASSPTSGGAYNEQFF	TGTGCCAGCTCACCGACTAGCGGGGGGGCTTACAATGAGCAGTTCTTC
.	TRBV7-9	TRBJ2-7	.	CASSADRAYEQYF	TGTGCCAGCAGCGCCGACAGAGCCTACGAGCAGTACTTC
.	TRBV2	TRBJ2-1	.	CASSISTGISNEQFF	TGTGCCAGCAGTATATCCACAGGGATTAGCAATGAGCAGTTCTTC
.	TRBV5-1	TRBJ1-1	few	CASSLTGRGNTEAFF	TGCGCCAGCAGCTTGACAGGCAGGGGGAACACTGAAGCTTTCTTT
TRBD2	TRBV5-5	TRBJ2-3	.	CASSTGLAGGTDTQYF	TGTGCCAGCAGCACGGGACTAGCGGGGGGCACAGATACGCAGTATTTT
.	TRBV27	TRBJ1-5	.	CASSLSGYREGQPQHF	TGTGCCAGCAGTTTATCGGGTTACAGGGAAGGACAGCCCCAGCATTTT
.	TRBV5-1	TRBJ1-2	.	CASSPRGYGYTF	TGCGCCAGCAGCCCCAGAGGGTATGGCTACACCTTC
TRBD2	TRBV6-1	TRBJ2-7	.	CASSQIIAGPYEQYF	TGTGCCAGCAGCCAAATAATAGCGGGGCCCTACGAGCAGTACTTC
.	TRBV4-3	TRBJ1-1	.	CASSQDWRTEAFF	TGCGCCAGCAGCCAAGATTGGCGGACTGAAGCTTTCTTT
TRBD1	TRBV25-1	TRBJ2-1	.	CASSSPGQAYNEQFF	TGTGCCAGCAGTAGTCCGGGACAGGCTTACAATGAGCAGTTCTTC
.	TRBV9	TRBJ2-6	.	CASSPHHSGANVLTF	TGTGCCAGCAGCCCACATCACTCTGGGGCCAACGTCCTGACTTTC
.	TRBV7-6	TRBJ2-7	.	CASSPEGVEQYF	TGTGCCAGCAGCCCTGAAGGGGTCGAGCAGTACTTC
.	TRBV6-1	TRBJ1-1	.	CASSVSMNTEAFF	TGTGCCAGCAGCGTAAGCATGAACACTGAAGCTTTCTTT